This T cell receptor (beta chain) was recorded in a study of cytomegalovirus exposure and HLA in healthy donors. Findings and caveats of the study: In a later analysis, several top co-occurrence clusters appeared linked to parvovirus B19, influenza, CMV and Epstein-Barr virus.

Unrecorded immune exposures were likely, despite nominal health at sampling. PCR primers comprised 60 Vbeta and 13 Jbeta primers. Repertoires were generated with immunoSEQ multiplex PCR, while TCRdb's copy carries only in-frame clones and drops some. The sample yields some 150,000 clones, approximately 80% seen once. V gave up 7 bases and J gave up 0 bases; unmatched junction bases: 5. The CDR3 extends over 14 amino acids. The germline V gene has CDR1 LNHDA and CDR2 SQIVND (reference sequence). Notes on this clone: Its antigen is undetermined.

The receptor was isolated from a middle-aged woman in good health and CMV-seronegative. Sequenced sample: PBMCs. V usage is TRBV19 and J usage is TRBJ1-2, with 7 bases aligning to TRBD1. CDR3 residues: CASTTGASNYGYTF. CDR3 DNA: TGTGCCAGTACCACAGGGGCATCTAACTATGGCTACACCTTC.